The sequence of this T cell receptor (beta chain) was determined in a study of radiotherapy plus CTLA-4 blockade in lung cancer (dated by TCRdb to the late 2010s). General notes on the study: Objective responses occurred in roughly a sixth of enrolled patients, and roughly 30% achieved disease control. Overall study results and their limits: The strongest predictors of response were reported to be early dynamic shifts in blood T cell clones along with a rise in serum interferon-beta following radiation. After treatment with radiotherapy and ipilimumab, TCR clones that originated in tumors expanded in peripheral blood.

The CDR3 covers 14 residues, taking in both the cysteine and the phenylalanine. The only DNA kept is the CDR3, 42 bases in frame from the first base. The germline V gene provides CDR1 SGHDT and CDR2 YYEEEE. V was cut back by 1 base and J by 3 bases, leaving a gap of 7 bases between them. This clone was detected only a few times. The target of this receptor is not known. One base away there is no much larger clone; base qualities are not given. The method was the immunoSEQ multiplex PCR assay. Drawn from immuneACCESS, this table holds only the in-frame rearrangements with V and J called that TCRdb kept. Clones are partly lost; checked studies trace under half to an unresolved V gene and leave the rest unexplained. Across this sample there are 25,000 to 30,000 clones, with about 77% seen only once. 20% to 30% of the sample is held by the ten biggest clonotypes. The study tested focal radiation therapy combined with CTLA-4 blockade (ipilimumab) in patients with chemo-refractory metastatic non-small-cell lung cancer.

The rearrangement combines TRBV5-6 with TRBJ1-4, with the identity of the D gene unclear. Sequencing was performed on peripheral blood, taken from a patient treated with radiotherapy plus ipilimumab. The receptor's source is a human donor with non-small cell lung cancer that progressed on radiotherapy plus ipilimumab. The DNA reads TGTGCCAGCAGCTTGAGGTGGGCTAATGAAAAACTGTTTTTT. It encodes CASSLRWANEKLFF.